A single sample is the source of the 7 T cell receptor beta chains below, sequenced in a study of regulatory T cells in long-lasting Graves disease. Specified time point: persistent/refractory GD, antithyroid drugs over 5 years with positive TRAb. RNA isolated from PBMCs was used to make the TCR library. CDR3 regions were amplified by Arm-PCR using iRepertoire HTBI primers to build TCR beta libraries. TCRdb recomputed calls from the multiplex PCR reads with MiXCR, one row per CDR3 protein. The data contain about 660,000 distinct CDR3 sequences, around 32% of them singletons. Sample: peripheral blood mononuclear cells (PBMCs), taken when the disease was refractory, from a patient treated with antithyroid drugs. The receptors here all came from a female donor with Graves disease.

The V and J genes are TRBV13 and TRBJ1-1; TRBD1 agrees at 7 bases. The CDR3 contains 15 residues. Per the germline V gene, CDR1 is PRHDT and CDR2 is FYEKMQ (reference sequence). V shed 4 bases and J 3 bases; nucleotides not matched to a gene: 8. CDR3 region: CASSSTQGVYTEAFF. The CDR3 DNA reads TGTGCCAGCAGCTCGACCCAGGGGGTGTACACTGAAGCTTTCTTT.

The table lists this clonotype with many counts. The chain combines TRBV7-2 with TRBJ1-5; a weak D match, TRBD1 (6 bases). There are 14 residues in the CDR3. V lost 5 bases and J 6 bases, leaving 14 bases between the germline ends. From germline, CDR1 is SGHTA and CDR2 FQGNSA. CDR3 nucleotide sequence: TGTGCCAGCAGCCCGGGACAAAAGGGTCAGCCCCAGCATTTT. This encodes CASSPGQKGQPQHF.

This chain joins TRBV3-1 and TRBJ2-3, with D unclear. Trimming pared 0 bases from V and 6 bases from J, leaving 10 bases between. The CDR3 spans 14 residues. The germline V gene encodes CDR1 LGHDT and CDR2 YNNKEL (reference sequence). In nucleotides, the CDR3 is TGTGCCAGCAGCCAAGAGTTACCCCATGATACGCAGTATTTT. Its protein product is CASSQELPHDTQYF.

The chain recombines TRBV13 with TRBJ1-6, with a weak D call TRBD1 (6 bases). Germline lookup yields CDR1 PRHDT and CDR2 FYEKMQ (reference sequence). CDR3 length: 12 residues. The V end lost 5 bases, the J end lost 12 bases, and 11 bases lay between the germline ends. CDR3 region: CASSTTGLPLHF. CDR3 nucleotide sequence: TGTGCCAGCAGCACCACAGGGTTACCCCTCCACTTT.

The V gene is TRBV7-3, the J gene TRBJ2-5; possibly TRBD2 for D (6 bases). The CDR3 runs to 15 residues. Germline CDR1 reads SGHTA; CDR2 reads FQGTGA. V gave up 5 bases and J gave up 2 bases, with 15 bases separating them. CDR3 in amino acids: CASSRRGGGQETQYF. CDR3 nucleotides: TGTGCCAGCAGCAGACGGGGTGGGGGGCAAGAGACCCAGTACTTC.

This clonotype appeared a few times. The genes are TRBV19 and TRBJ1-5; TRBD1 is a possible D gene (5 bases). Trimming took off 4 bases at V and 1 base at J, with 11 bases between the two ends. CDR1 is LNHDA, CDR2 SQIVND, per germline (reference sequence). CDR3 length: 15 amino acids. The CDR3 loop is CASSTTAGSNQPQHF. In DNA, the CDR3 is TGTGCCAGTAGTACGACAGCGGGGAGCAATCAGCCCCAGCATTTT. Looking up the rest from reference TRBV19 and TRBJ1-5 gives the full variable domain: DGGITQSPKYLFRKEGQNVTLSCEQNLNHDAMYWYRQDPGQGLRLIYYSQIVNDFQKGDIAEGYSVSREKKESFPLTVTSAQKNPTAFYLCASSTTAGSNQPQHFGDGTRLSIL.

The chain joins TRBV4-1 to TRBJ2-5; a possible D gene is TRBD2 (5 bases). This CDR3 is built from 14 residues. In germline, CDR1 is MGHRA, CDR2 YSYEKL. V gave up 1 base and J gave up 8 bases, with 14 bases separating them. This CDR3 is CASSQVILAETQYF. CDR3 DNA: TGCGCCAGCAGCCAAGTCATTCTAGCAGAAACCCAGTACTTC.